The T cell receptor (beta chain) under discussion was sequenced for a study of T cells in Graves' hyperthyroidism and ophthalmopathy. The investigators amplified TCR beta CDR3 regions from RNA transcripts. HTBI primers were the set used in a first-round RT-PCR of the TCR CDR3. From the multiplex PCR reads, TCRdb called clonotypes with MiXCR, one entry per CDR3 protein. The sample shows under 350,000 distinct CDR3 sequences, around a sixth of them seen only once. Note on this clonotype: Since a much larger clone is just one base distant, this may be a read error.

Trimming cost V 3 bases and J 4 bases, with 16 bases left between them. The CDR3 is 16 residues long. Germline V CDR1 and CDR2: KGHDR, SFDVKD. Disease duration under 2 months; hyperthyroidism patients were aged 18 to 65. The V gene is TRBV24-1, the J gene TRBJ2-3; no clear D. The source is a woman between 50 and 59 years old with Graves' hyperthyroidism. Sequencing was done on a sample of blood. The CDR3 coding sequence is TGTGCCACCAGTGATCCCCGGGCTCCGTCGGCAGATACGCAGTATTTT. Protein sequence: CATSDPRAPSADTQYF.